The 17 T cell receptor beta chains listed next were all sequenced from one sample in a study of shared clonotypes between healthy human individuals. Only in-frame clones appear in the TCRdb table, and some are missing; sequencing was by immunoSEQ multiplex PCR. This table has 2.5 million or so clones, roughly nine tenths appearing once. Sequenced material: naive CD4+ T cells sorted from blood. Subset: CD45RA+ positively selected. The receptor set was obtained from a man between 18 and 29 years old in good health.

The chain carries TRBV5-1 and TRBJ2-7; a possible D gene is TRBD1 (6 bases). CDR1 is SGHRS and CDR2 is YFSETQ in the germline V gene. V lost 5 bases and J 5 bases, leaving 11 bases between the germline ends. This CDR3 comprises 12 residues. CDR3 nucleotide sequence: TGCGCCAGCAGTTTCAGGGGTAACGAGCAGTACTTC. Residues: CASSFRGNEQYF.

A note on this clone: This sample also contains other DNA sequences that code for the same CDR3. This sequence joins TRBV9 and TRBJ2-5; TRBD2 matches at 7 bases. The CDR3 is 13 amino acids. Germline CDR1 reads SGDLS; CDR2 reads YYNGEE. The J segment lost 4 bases and the V segment lost 0 bases, leaving 0 bases of the junction unmatched. The CDR3 spells CASSVGLAETQYF. For the CDR3, the DNA is TGTGCCAGCAGCGTAGGACTAGCAGAGACCCAGTACTTC.

V and J are TRBV2 and TRBJ2-3; D is perhaps TRBD2 (5 bases). The CDR3 loop spans 13 amino acids. V was shortened by 4 bases and J by 4 bases, with 9 bases between the two germline ends. Germline CDR1 reads SNHLY; CDR2 reads FYNNEI. In DNA, the CDR3 is TGTGCCAGCAGTGGCCTAGCCGCAGATACGCAGTATTTT. Amino acids: CASSGLAADTQYF.

As for this clone: The same CDR3 also results from other DNA sequences found in this sample. This chain uses TRBV4-3 with TRBJ2-3, with D maybe TRBD1 (5 bases). Trimming cost V 1 base and J 1 base, with 9 bases left between them. CDR1 LGHNA and CDR2 YSLEER come from the germline V gene. The CDR3 has 15 amino acids. The CDR3 DNA is TGCGCCAGCAGCCAAGGGGGCGGCCGCACAGATACGCAGTATTTT. This sequence encodes CASSQGGGRTDTQYF.

The V and J genes are TRBV5-5 and TRBJ1-4; no reliable D call. The germline gives CDR1 SGHKS, CDR2 YYEKEE (reference sequence). V was trimmed by 1 base and J by 7 bases, leaving 14 bases between them. The CDR3 contains 15 residues. CDR3 sequence (DNA): TGTGCCAGCAGCTTGAACCCAGGCCTCAGTGAAAAACTGTTTTTT. Residues: CASSLNPGLSEKLFF.

This clone has only one observation. This chain connects TRBV5-6 to TRBJ2-2; D gene uncertain. CDR1 SGHDT and CDR2 YYEEEE come from the germline V gene. CDR3 length: 14 residues. V lost 0 bases, J lost 5 bases, and 8 bases lay in between. DNA for the CDR3: TGTGCCAGCAGCTTGGGAGGTCTTACCGGGGAGCTGTTTTTT. It translates to CASSLGGLTGELFF. The full variable domain, rest sourced from reference TRBV5-6 and TRBJ2-2, is DAGVTQSPTHLIKTRGQQVTLRCSPKSGHDTVSWYQQALGQGPQFIFQYYEEEERQRGNFPDRFSGHQFPNYSSELNVNALLLGDSALYLCASSLGGLTGELFFGEGSRLTVL.

This chain connects TRBV5-1 to TRBJ2-3; 11 bases are shared with TRBD2. V was pared by 0 bases and J by 2 bases, with 8 bases of the junction left unmatched. Germline V lookup: CDR1 SGHRS, CDR2 YFSETQ. This CDR3 region has 18 residues. The chain's CDR3 is CASSLAVLAGGFTDTQYF. The DNA of the CDR3 is TGCGCCAGCAGCTTGGCCGTCCTAGCGGGGGGATTCACAGATACGCAGTATTTT.

The chain couples TRBV7-2 to TRBJ1-6, with TRBD1 identical over 8 bases. CDR3 length: 13 residues. V trimming: 8 bases; J trimming: 11 bases; junction bases outside the gene matches: 8. Germline V CDR1 and CDR2: SGHTA, FQGNSA. CDR3: CASATDRGTPLHF. CDR3 in DNA: TGTGCCAGCGCTACTGACAGGGGAACACCCCTCCACTTT.

This chain connects TRBV7-9 to TRBJ1-4; 8 positions agree with TRBD1. Per germline, CDR1 SEHNR and CDR2 FQNEAQ (reference sequence). This CDR3 contains 16 residues. V was pared by 5 bases and J by 7 bases, with 12 bases of the junction left unmatched. As DNA, the CDR3 is TGTGCCAGCAGCCCTACAATGGACAGGGTGGGTGAAAAACTGTTTTTT. This gives the protein CASSPTMDRVGEKLFF.

This chain links TRBV11-2 with TRBJ1-2; 9 nucleotides align to TRBD1. With 5 bases clipped from V and 6 bases from J, the junction kept 13 bases outside the gene matches. The CDR3 is 16 residues long. CDR1 is SGHAT, CDR2 FQNNGV, per germline. CDR3 residues: CASSTYGQGTANGYTF. CDR3 DNA sequence: TGTGCCAGCAGCACGTATGGACAGGGGACAGCAAATGGCTACACCTTC.

This chain connects TRBV2 to TRBJ1-5, with 8 bases identical to TRBD1. The CDR3 is made up of 15 amino acids. Trimming removed 7 bases from V and 5 bases from J; junction bases left unmatched: 10. The V gene's germline CDR1 is SNHLY and CDR2 FYNNEI. CDR3 in DNA: TGTGCCAGCAAGTCACAGGGGGTAGAACATCAGCCCCAGCATTTT. The encoded protein is CASKSQGVEHQPQHF.

The rearrangement joins TRBV6-4 to TRBJ2-1; TRBD2 aligns across 12 bases. The trim removed 5 bases at V and 9 bases at J, leaving 8 bases unmatched. The germline CDR1 and CDR2 sequences are MRHNA and SNTAGT. This CDR3 comprises 15 residues. The CDR3 sequence: CASSPSGGVISEQFF. CDR3 coding DNA: TGTGCCAGCAGTCCTAGCGGGGGGGTTATCAGTGAGCAGTTCTTC.

A remark on this clone: This CDR3 fails to terminate in the conserved phenylalanine or tryptophan, so it likely reflects a read error. Because the CDR3's place on the DNA is in doubt, the DNA is left out and the CDR3 is given as listed by TCRdb. J is TRBJ2-7 and V is TRBV21-1; TRBD2, the table's D call, lacks a check against the DNA. TRBV21-1 is described as a pseudogene. The length of the CDR3 is 14 amino acids, counting both ends. The CDR3 loop reads CASSKEGSATGTFG.

J is TRBJ2-5 and V is TRBV21-1; the table calls TRBD1, which could not be checked here. TRBV21-1 is deemed a pseudogene. CDR3 length equals 17 residues. This chain's CDR3 is CASSVRQGRCMRETQYF. The CDR3 region has the DNA TGTGCCAGCAGCGTACGACAGGGACGGTGTATGCGAGAGACCCAGTACTTC.

This chain uses TRBV7-3 with TRBJ2-1, with 10 bases that match TRBD2. Germline CDR1 SGHTA, CDR2 FQGTGA. The CDR3 has 17 residues. V lost 0 bases, J lost 5 bases, and 7 bases stayed unmatched. This CDR3 reads CASSLTIPSGGDNEQFF. CDR3 nucleotides: TGTGCCAGCAGCTTAACGATCCCTAGCGGGGGAGACAATGAGCAGTTCTTC.

This clone was detected only once. The CDR3 region is CASSLMDSIYEQYF. In DNA form, the CDR3 reads TGTGCCAGCAGCTTAATGGACTCCATCTACGAGCAGTACTTC. The chain employs TRBV7-2 and TRBJ2-7, with D possibly TRBD2 on 5 matching bases. CDR1 is SGHTA and CDR2 is FQGNSA in the germline V gene. Trimming left V 2 bases short and J 3 bases short, with 11 bases between. The CDR3 covers 14 residues.

This clone was observed a handful of times. The chain recombines TRBV7-9 with TRBJ1-1, with 8 bases aligning to TRBD1. The germline V gene has CDR1 SEHNR and CDR2 FQNEAQ (reference sequence). The CDR3 extends over 14 amino acids. The ends lost 5 bases at V and 4 bases at J; junction bases unmatched: 6. The DNA of the CDR3 is TGTGCCAGCAGCCCGGACAGGGCCGGCACTGAAGCTTTCTTT. It codes for CASSPDRAGTEAFF.